Detailed here is one T cell receptor (beta chain). The clone's antigen remains unknown. No much larger clone is present one base from it, and per-base qualities are unavailable. The sample belongs to a study of graft-versus-host responses after intestinal transplantation (dated by TCRdb to 2020 to 2023). Broadly, across the study: Multivisceral, liver-intestinal, or isolated intestinal transplants were received by the recipients. Anti-thymocyte globulin induction was given to all recipients, followed by maintenance tacrolimus and steroids for approximately three years. After intestinal transplantation, graft-versus-host and host-versus-graft alloreactive T cell clones in the graft, circulation and bone marrow were tracked using bulk TCR-beta CDR3 sequencing. Alloreactive clones were identified by sequencing pre-transplant mixed lymphocyte reaction products and comparing these products with unstimulated pre-transplant donor and recipient T cells. The cohort enrolled 20 to 25 intestinal transplant recipients, one of whom was a retransplant, and 3 patients without pretransplant specimens were excluded. Donor T cell macrochimerism was defined as a peak of at least 4% donor T cells among recipient peripheral blood mononuclear cells. Samples from a few later patients were sequenced in-house on an Illumina MiSeq with MiXCR processing rather than by the commercial service. What the authors observed across the whole study: Early after transplant, declines in HvG clones were associated with peak levels of circulating GvH clones. High GvH to HvG T cell clonal ratios were observed in the allografts of patients with donor T cell macrochimerism. The relatively low number and heterogeneity of intestinal transplant patients limited the conclusions. GvH clones were detected in recipient bone marrow, and some appeared earlier in ileal mucosa or blood, consistent with an intestinal mucosal origin.

Library construction relied on the immunoSEQ multiplex PCR assay. For most patients, genomic DNA was isolated with the Qiagen DNeasy Blood and Tissue Kit and shipped frozen to Adaptive Biotechnologies for TCR sequencing. For most patients, high-throughput TCR-beta CDR3 sequencing of genomic DNA was performed by Adaptive Biotechnologies. From the authors' description of their analysis: Adaptive's ImmunoSEQ software was the source of the TCR sequencing data for 15 to 20 patients, while three other patients were processed with MiXCR and VDJtools. To correct CD4 versus CD8 sorting errors, sequences present in both subsets at a frequency ratio below 5:1 were removed. CDR3 nucleotide sequences shared between donor and recipient were removed because their origin could not be assigned. Alloreactive clones required at least 2-fold expansion over unstimulated cells and minimum CFSE-low frequency of 0.002% (template counts) or 0.001% (read counts). A clone was considered mappable if detected in the sequenced pre-transplant spleen, lymph node, or MLR CFSE-low populations of the donor or recipient. The cumulative frequency of alloreactive clones was calculated as a percentage of all sequences, weighted by copy number. This is the immuneACCESS table as TCRdb keeps it, with only in-frame sequences that have V and J called. A part of the clones is gone; compared with another copy, unresolved V genes explain less than half, and the rest is unexplained. That table is the source of V, J and clone size, and D and trimming were worked out from the DNA. The sample table lists fewer than 120,000 clones, around 93% of them with a count of one. The leading ten clones occupy around 0.55% of the sample.

V is shortened by 0 bases, J by 4 bases, and the region joining them spans 13 bases. CDR1 is given as SGHTA and CDR2 as FQGTGA, both from the germline V gene. There are 16 amino acids in the CDR3, from cysteine to phenylalanine inclusive. This entry keeps only the CDR3 DNA: 48 bases, framed from base 1. Explained via the paper, the time point label denotes: cells obtained before transplantation from donor or recipient. CD3+CD4+ and CD3+CD8+ populations were FACS-sorted from unstimulated pre-transplant donor and recipient cells taken from spleen or lymph nodes. The chain employs TRBV7-3 and TRBJ2-1; TRBD2 is a weak D gene call, 6 bases matching. The TCR originated in a human donor who received an intestinal transplant. The sample here was unstimulated CD8+ T cells sorted from spleen or lymph node cells, taken before intestinal transplant. The encoded CDR3 is CASSLTGGGDYNEQFF. Here is the DNA: TGTGCCAGCAGCTTAACTGGTGGCGGGGATTACAATGAGCAGTTCTTC.